Listed below are T cell receptor beta chains from one sample, sequenced in a study of cytomegalovirus exposure and HLA in healthy donors. Profiled with immunoSEQ multiplex PCR; TCRdb holds only in-frame clones, not every one. The listing records around 110,000 clones. The specimen was PBMCs. These receptors were taken from a man under 40 in good health and CMV-seronegative. Both conserved end residues are part of each CDR3. Each record gives: CDR3 protein, V gene, J gene.

CASSTPLMDRPGGYTF	TRBV19	TRBJ1-2
CASSLGRGTAREREQYF	TRBV7-2	TRBJ2-7
CASSQDLGPNYGYTF	TRBV4-1	TRBJ1-2
CASSRPGTSGGAYGELFF	TRBV5-4	TRBJ2-2
CAWNPTAYNSPLHF	TRBV30	TRBJ1-6
CASTRVREKLFF	TRBV28	TRBJ1-4
CASSVGLAGGPGETQYF	TRBV9	TRBJ2-5
CASRRDGQLNYGYTF	TRBV5-1	TRBJ1-2
CASSTEGTGANVLTF	TRBV5-1	TRBJ2-6
CASSLMTFSGGRSSGANVLTF	TRBV7-3	TRBJ2-6
CASSEVVGGVLPLHF	TRBV6-1	TRBJ1-6
CASRSGTSTDTQYF	TRBV6-5	TRBJ2-3
CASSSHRVSSGNTIYF	TRBV7-9	TRBJ1-3
CASTRTGQNEQFF	TRBV7-2	TRBJ2-1
CASSGARQAGGPQYF	TRBV11-2	TRBJ2-5
CASSPSGGAYEQYF	TRBV9	TRBJ2-7
CASSLGPVASGAPYF	TRBV5-1	TRBJ2-7
CASSLPGPGNTIYF	TRBV5-4	TRBJ1-3
CARQANTEAFF	TRBV2	TRBJ1-1
CASSSEGSGKGGEQFF	TRBV7-2	TRBJ2-1
CATSVNRQRDTQYF	TRBV15	TRBJ2-3
CASSLDKYNEQFF	TRBV7-9	TRBJ2-1
CASSQRQGGTGELFF	TRBV4-1	TRBJ2-2
CASSLLGGRIATNEKLFF	TRBV5-1	TRBJ1-4
CASSDRDRGLSPPHF	TRBV2	TRBJ1-6